Below, 5 T cell receptor beta chains from the same sample are listed, as sequenced in a study of shared clonotypes between healthy human individuals. The data were produced by immunoSEQ multiplex PCR, yet TCRdb's version contains in-frame clones alone and is incomplete. The table includes 2 million to 2.5 million clones, approximately 90% detected once. Sequencing input: naive CD4+ T cells from PBMCs. The sample's subset: CD45RA+ positively selected. Receptors were obtained from a man between 18 and 35 years old in good health. Some clones in this sample may be carry-over from other donors' samples.

The chain combines TRBV7-9 with TRBJ2-3; D remains ambiguous. Looked up from germline, CDR1 is SEHNR and CDR2 is FQNEAQ (reference sequence). The CDR3 loop spans 15 amino acids. Deletions cut 3 bases from V and 0 bases from J, with 10 bases between. The CDR3 DNA reads TGTGCCAGCAGCTTCACGAAGGGTAGCACAGATACGCAGTATTTT. This sequence encodes CASSFTKGSTDTQYF.

This chain uses TRBV27 with TRBJ2-5; weak D call: TRBD2 (5 bases). CDR3 size: 11 residues. V was pared by 7 bases and J by 9 bases, with 12 bases between. Germline V gives CDR1 MNHEY, CDR2 SMNVEV (reference sequence). The CDR3 loop is CASTGYGAQYF. The CDR3 nucleotides read TGTGCCAGCACGGGCTACGGGGCCCAGTACTTC.

This chain connects TRBV5-3 to TRBJ2-4, with TRBD2 identical over 10 bases. TRBV5-3 is an ORF; its function is uncertain. Trimming cost V 3 bases and J 11 bases; bases outside gene matches: 5. The CDR3 length is 13 residues. The CDR3 sequence is CARSYLAGVVQYF. The CDR3 DNA sequence: TGTGCCAGAAGCTATCTAGCGGGAGTGGTTCAGTACTTC.

This clone was observed once. V is TRBV20-1 and J is TRBJ2-5; D is undetermined. The V end was cut by 0 bases, the J end by 13 bases, with 12 bases between. Germline V gene lookup returns CDR1 DFQATT and CDR2 SNEGSKA (reference sequence). The CDR3 sequence is 11 residues long. CDR3 coding DNA: TGCAGTGCTAGAGACCGTACCCTCATGTACTTC. As protein: CSARDRTLMYF.

The rearrangement uses TRBV5-8 and TRBJ2-1, with D tentatively TRBD1 or TRBD2 (5 bases each). Trimming shortened V by 0 bases and J by 6 bases, and 13 bases separated the two germline ends. The CDR3 extends over 15 amino acids. Germline V gives CDR1 SGHTS, CDR2 YDEGEE. CDR3 DNA sequence: TGTGCCAGCAGCTTGGAAGGGACGCTAGGCAATGAGCAGTTCTTC. Its translation is CASSLEGTLGNEQFF.